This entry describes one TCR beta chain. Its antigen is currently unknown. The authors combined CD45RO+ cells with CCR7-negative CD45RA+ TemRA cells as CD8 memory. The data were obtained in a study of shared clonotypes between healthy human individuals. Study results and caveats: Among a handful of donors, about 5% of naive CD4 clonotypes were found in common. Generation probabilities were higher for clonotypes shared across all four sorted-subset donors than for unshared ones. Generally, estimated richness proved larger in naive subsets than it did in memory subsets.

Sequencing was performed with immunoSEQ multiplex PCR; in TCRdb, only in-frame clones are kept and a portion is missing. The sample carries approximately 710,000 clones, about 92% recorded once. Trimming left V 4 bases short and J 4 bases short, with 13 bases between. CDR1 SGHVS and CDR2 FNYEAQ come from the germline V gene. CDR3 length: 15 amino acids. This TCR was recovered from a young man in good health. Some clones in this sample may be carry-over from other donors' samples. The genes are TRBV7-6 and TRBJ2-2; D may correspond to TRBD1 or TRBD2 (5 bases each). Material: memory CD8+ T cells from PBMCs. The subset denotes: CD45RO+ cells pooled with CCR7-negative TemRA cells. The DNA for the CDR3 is TGTGCCAGCAGCTCATCAGCCGGGGCCACCGGGGAGCTGTTTTTT. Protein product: CASSSSAGATGELFF.